The entry below describes one T cell receptor beta chain. Germline lookup yields CDR1 SGHVS and CDR2 FNYEAQ. V lost 5 bases to trimming and J lost 6 bases; unmatched junction nucleotides: 11. CDR3 length equals 16 residues. This entry belongs to a study of preoperative IRX-2 immunotherapy in early breast cancer. Treatment: preoperative locoregional IRX-2 cytokine immunotherapy. Patients received preoperative, locoregional IRX-2 cytokine immunotherapy in a phase Ib study. This table comes from immunoSEQ multiplex PCR, and its TCRdb copy is limited to in-frame clones, with some not included. The sample consists of tens of thousands of clones, about 79% of them appearing once.

This chain joins TRBV7-6 and TRBJ2-1; 9 bases map to TRBD2. The sample was taken from a patient treated with IRX-2 immunotherapy. This clonotype was sampled from a human donor with breast cancer. The CDR3 protein is CASSQYLAGAANEQFF. The CDR3 DNA is TGTGCCAGCAGCCAATACTTAGCGGGGGCCGCCAATGAGCAGTTCTTC.